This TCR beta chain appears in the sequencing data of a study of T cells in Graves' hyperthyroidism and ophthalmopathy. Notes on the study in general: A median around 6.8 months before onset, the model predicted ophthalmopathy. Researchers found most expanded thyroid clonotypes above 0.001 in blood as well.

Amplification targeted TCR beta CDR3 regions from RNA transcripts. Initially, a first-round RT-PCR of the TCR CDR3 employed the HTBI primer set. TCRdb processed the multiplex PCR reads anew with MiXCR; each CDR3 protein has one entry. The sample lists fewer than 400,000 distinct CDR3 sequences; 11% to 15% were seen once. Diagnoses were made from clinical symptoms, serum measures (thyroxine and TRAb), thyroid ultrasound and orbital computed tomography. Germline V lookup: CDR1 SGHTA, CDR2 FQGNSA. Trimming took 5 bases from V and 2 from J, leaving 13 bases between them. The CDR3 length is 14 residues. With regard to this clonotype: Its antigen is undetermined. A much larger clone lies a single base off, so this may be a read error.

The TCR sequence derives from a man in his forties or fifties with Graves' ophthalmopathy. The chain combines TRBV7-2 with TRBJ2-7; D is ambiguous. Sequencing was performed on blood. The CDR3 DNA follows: TGTGCCAGCAGCCATTGGACGGAGACCTACGAGCAGTACTTC. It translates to CASSHWTETYEQYF.